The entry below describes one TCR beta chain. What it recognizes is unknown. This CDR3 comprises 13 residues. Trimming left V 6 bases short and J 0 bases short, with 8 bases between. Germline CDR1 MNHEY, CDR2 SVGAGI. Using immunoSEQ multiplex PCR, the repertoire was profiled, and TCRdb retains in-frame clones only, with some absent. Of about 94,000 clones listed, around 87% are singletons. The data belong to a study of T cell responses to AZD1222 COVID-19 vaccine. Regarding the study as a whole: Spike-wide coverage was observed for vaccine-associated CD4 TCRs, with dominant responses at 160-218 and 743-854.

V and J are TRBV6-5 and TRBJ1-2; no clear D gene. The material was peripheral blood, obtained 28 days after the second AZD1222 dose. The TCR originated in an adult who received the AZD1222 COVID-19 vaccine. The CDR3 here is CASRRESNYGYTF. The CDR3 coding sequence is TGTGCCAGCAGAAGGGAATCTAACTATGGCTACACCTTC.